This TCR beta chain was captured in a study of T-cell reconstitution after alpha-beta-depleted transplantation in children. Findings and limits, study-wide: Surviving recipient cells, namely T cells and thymic progenitors, were the source of high day-60 TCRbeta diversity in some patients. The study reportedly traced alpha-beta T cells about two months after transplant to several hundred expanded graft clones. Newly generated T cells supplied most T-cell counts and diversity one year post-transplant.

A TCRbeta library incorporating unique molecular identifiers was prepared. One entry per CDR3 protein, called by TCRdb with MiXCR from the PCR reads. The table has more than 90,000 distinct CDR3 sequences, about a tenth seen once. Ten or more counts support this clonotype. Its specificity is unknown. Trimming pared 0 bases from V and 5 bases from J, leaving 4 bases between. CDR3 length equals 12 residues. The germline CDR1 and CDR2 sequences are SGHVS and FQNEAQ. The clonotype originates from a boy between 2 and 10 years old with acute lymphoblastic leukemia, due to receive a stem cell transplant. Sequences were derived from PBMCs, sampled before TCRalphabeta/CD19-depleted stem cell transplant. The chain combines TRBV7-8 with TRBJ1-1; no firm D call. The CDR3 DNA is TGTGCCAGCAGCTTAGCGGGGACTGAAGCTTTCTTT. Its translation: CASSLAGTEAFF.